The 20 T cell receptor beta chains below come from one sample, sequenced in a study of Ad26.COV2.S vaccination and SARS-CoV-2 variants. Generated by immunoSEQ multiplex PCR, the TCRdb table keeps only in-frame clones and is missing some. This table has about 330,000 clones, about nine tenths appearing once. The sample's treatment: approximately 18 received Ad26.COV2.S at low or high dose, single or two shots; several received placebo; per-sample allocation not given. After the first vaccine or placebo injection, samples were drawn on day 63. The sequences come from peripheral blood, collected in a trial of Ad26.COV2.S vaccine versus placebo. Receptors originate from a person aged 18-65 years who received the Ad26.COV2.S COVID-19 vaccine or a placebo.

The chain carries TRBV6-5 and TRBJ1-1; unclear D gene. Germline lookup yields CDR1 MNHEY and CDR2 SVGAGI. Between the trimmed V and J ends, which lost 2 bases and 1 base, there was a span of 2 bases. This CDR3 region has 12 residues. CDR3 sequence reads: CASSYANTEAFF. DNA of the CDR3: TGTGCCAGCAGTTACGCGAACACTGAAGCTTTCTTT.

This chain joins TRBV6-4 and TRBJ2-1; D is undetermined. This CDR3 is built from 17 residues. From germline, CDR1 is MRHNA and CDR2 SNTAGT. V shed 0 bases and J shed 7 bases, with 19 bases lying between them. The CDR3 coding sequence is TGTGCCAGCAGTGACTCGCATTTACGTTTCGGTGGGAATGAGCAGTTCTTC. Translating it yields CASSDSHLRFGGNEQFF.

The rearrangement links TRBV27 to TRBJ1-1; D might be TRBD1 (5 bases). CDR3 size: 13 residues. V lost 3 bases to trimming and J lost 7 bases, with 12 bases between them. CDR1 and CDR2 (germline): MNHEY, SMNVEV (reference sequence). This CDR3 reads CASSFGDGLEAFF. CDR3 DNA sequence: TGTGCCAGCAGTTTCGGGGACGGACTTGAAGCTTTCTTT.

The chain carries TRBV5-4 and TRBJ2-5; D is unclear. This CDR3 region has 14 residues. Trimming cost V 2 bases and J 3 bases, with 11 bases left between them. In germline, CDR1 is SGHNT, CDR2 YYREEE (reference sequence). CDR3 nucleotides: TGTGCCAGCAGCTTCGAGTGGCAAAAAGAGACCCAGTACTTC. Translated, it gives CASSFEWQKETQYF.

This chain joins TRBV12-5 and TRBJ1-5; D not resolved. CDR1 is LGHNT, CDR2 FRNRAP, per germline. This CDR3 is built from 15 residues. V lost 1 base and J 0 bases, leaving 7 bases between the germline ends. The CDR3 region is CASGLDLYSNQPQHF. CDR3 coding DNA: TGTGCTAGTGGTTTGGATCTCTATAGCAATCAGCCCCAGCATTTT.

CDR3 sequence: CASSQAGVNTEAFF. DNA of the CDR3: TGCGCCAGCAGCCAAGCAGGGGTGAACACTGAAGCTTTCTTT. The V call is TRBV4-3, the J call TRBJ1-1, with D possibly being TRBD1 (6 bases). There are 14 residues in the CDR3. Per germline, CDR1 LGHNA and CDR2 YSLEER. V was cut by 1 base and J by 0 bases, with 6 bases left in between.

The chain employs TRBV5-5 and TRBJ2-2; TRBD1 might be the D (6 bases). CDR1 and CDR2 from the germline V gene are SGHKS and YYEKEE (reference sequence). Trimming left V 4 bases short and J 6 bases short, with 10 bases between. The CDR3 sequence is 13 residues long. The CDR3 protein is CASSTWTAGELFF. DNA of the CDR3: TGTGCCAGCAGCACTTGGACAGCCGGGGAGCTGTTTTTT.

The chain employs TRBV5-4 and TRBJ2-1, with 7 positions matching TRBD1. The V and J ends lost 10 bases and 7 bases, in that order; junction bases with no gene match: 14. The CDR3 consists of 14 residues. Germline CDR1 reads SGHNT; CDR2 reads YYREEE (reference sequence). CDR3 nucleotides: TGTGCCCCAGGGCGAGGGGGCCTTGGGAATGAGCAGTTCTTC. This gives the protein CAPGRGGLGNEQFF.

V usage is TRBV15 and J usage is TRBJ2-4, with D hard to call. Trimming shortened V by 1 base and J by 12 bases, and 16 bases separated the two germline ends. This CDR3 is built from 14 residues. Germline CDR1 is LNHNV and CDR2 is YYDKDF (reference sequence). The CDR3 reads CATSRAGPTNTQYF. In DNA form, the CDR3 reads TGTGCCACCAGCAGAGCAGGTCCCACCAATACTCAGTACTTC.

The rearrangement links TRBV19 to TRBJ1-2; TRBD1 agrees at 7 bases. The CDR3 length is 14 residues. Germline values: CDR1 LNHDA, CDR2 SQIVND (reference sequence). The V gene end was trimmed by 8 bases and the J gene end by 4 bases; junction bases not matched to a gene: 10. CDR3 coding DNA: TGTGCCAGTGGAAAACTGGGACAGCTCTATGGCTACACCTTC. Translated: CASGKLGQLYGYTF.

The V and J genes are TRBV7-9 and TRBJ1-3; a possible D gene is TRBD1 (5 bases). The length of the CDR3 is 13 residues. CDR1 is SEHNR and CDR2 is FQNEAQ in the germline V gene (reference sequence). Trimming removed 5 bases from V and 4 bases from J, with 9 bases in between. The CDR3 here is CASSRRDGNTIYF. CDR3 nucleotides: TGTGCCAGCAGCCGCAGGGACGGAAACACCATATATTTT.

V is TRBV2 and J is TRBJ2-7, with TRBD2 as a possible D gene (6 bases). Germline CDR1 is SNHLY and CDR2 is FYNNEI. The V end lost 8 bases, the J end lost 0 bases, and 11 bases lay between the germline ends. CDR3 length equals 13 residues. CDR3 protein: CASRRTTSYEQYF. CDR3 bases: TGTGCCAGCCGCCGGACTACCTCCTACGAGCAGTACTTC.

The chain has TRBV6-2 or TRBV6-3 and TRBJ2-7, with D uncertain. Germline CDR1 and CDR2: MNHEY and SVGEGT. This CDR3 contains 14 residues. Trimming left V 4 bases short and J 3 bases short, with 13 bases between. CDR3: CASSSLQNIYEQYV. For the CDR3, the DNA is TGTGCCAGCAGTTCCCTCCAGAACATCTACGAGCAGTACGTC.

In DNA, the CDR3 is TGCGCCAGCAGCCAAGATAGTCGGGCAGGCTACTTTGGGGACACCGGGGAGCTGTTTTTT. Protein: CASSQDSRAGYFGDTGELFF. The V and J genes are TRBV4-3 and TRBJ2-2, with D uncertain. Trimming pared 0 bases from V and 3 bases from J, leaving 23 bases between. Germline V CDR1 and CDR2: LGHNA, YSLEER. The CDR3 extends over 20 amino acids.

The chain has TRBV15 and TRBJ2-1; TRBD1 might be the D (5 bases). CDR3 length: 17 residues. Germline lookup yields CDR1 LNHNV and CDR2 YYDKDF (reference sequence). V was clipped by 2 bases and J by 7 bases, with 21 bases between them. This CDR3 reads CATSRRGWTYNENEQFF. For the CDR3, the DNA is TGTGCCACCAGCAGAAGGGGTTGGACATACAACGAGAATGAGCAGTTCTTC.

This clone was observed a single time. The rearrangement uses TRBV19 and TRBJ2-6; D is ambiguous. This CDR3 has 19 residues. Trimming removed 1 base from V and 0 bases from J, with 16 bases in between. CDR1 and CDR2 (germline): LNHDA, SQIVND (reference sequence). In DNA, the CDR3 is TGTGCCAGTAGTATAGCTAGAGGTTCTCGGTCCTCTGGGGCCAACGTCCTGACTTTC. As protein: CASSIARGSRSSGANVLTF. Combining the CDR3 with reference TRBV19 and TRBJ2-6 gives the whole variable domain DGGITQSPKYLFRKEGQNVTLSCEQNLNHDAMYWYRQDPGQGLRLIYYSQIVNDFQKGDIAEGYSVSREKKESFPLTVTSAQKNPTAFYLCASSIARGSRSSGANVLTFGAGSRLTVL.

The chain combines TRBV5-1 with TRBJ2-2; D not certain. From germline, CDR1 is SGHRS and CDR2 YFSETQ. This CDR3 has 12 amino acids. Trimming shortened V by 4 bases and J by 5 bases, and 6 bases separated the two germline ends. The CDR3 nucleotides are TGCGCCAGCAGCCTGACTACCGGGGAGCTGTTTTTT. Its translation: CASSLTTGELFF.

The rearrangement joins TRBV11-3 to TRBJ1-3, with D possibly TRBD1 on 5 matching bases. Germline CDR1 reads SGHNT; CDR2 reads YENEEA. The CDR3 contains 19 residues. V was cut by 1 base and J by 0 bases, with 19 bases left in between. The CDR3 is CASSLGQEWDFVSGNTIYF. In DNA, the CDR3 is TGTGCCAGCAGCTTAGGGCAGGAATGGGACTTCGTCTCTGGAAACACCATATATTTT.

The chain uses TRBV21-1 and TRBJ1-5. TRBV21-1 is a listed pseudogene. The CDR3 covers 17 residues. The CDR3 reads CASTSLGGRDSNQPQHF. In DNA form, the CDR3 reads TGTGCCAGCACCTCCCTCGGAGGCAGGGATAGCAATCAGCCCCAGCATTTT.

The chain has TRBV11-2 and TRBJ2-7; weak D call: TRBD1 (6 bases). The CDR3 has 13 amino acids. Germline V gives CDR1 SGHAT, CDR2 FQNNGV. Deletions cut 0 bases from V and 5 bases from J, with 8 bases between. As DNA, the CDR3 is TGTGCCAGCAGCTTAGACAGGGGCCACGAGCAGTACTTC. This encodes CASSLDRGHEQYF.